Listed below are T cell receptor beta chains from one sample, sequenced in a study of PD-L1 blockade in urothelial cancer. Libraries were prepared by immunoSEQ multiplex PCR; TCRdb keeps only in-frame clonotypes and omits some of them. The data hold 57,000 or so clones, with approximately 80% observed a single time. Material: PBMCs, obtained around atezolizumab (anti-PD-L1) treatment. The receptors stem from a man between 70 and 80 years old with urothelial cancer. Both conserved end residues are part of each CDR3. A D gene is named only where the DNA matches it firmly. Expanded clones get a size class; other rows say once, few or many, or leave the size out.

d_call: NA; clone_size: NA; v_call: TRBV11-3; j_call: TRBJ2-1; cdr3_nt: TGTGCCAGCAGTAGGTCTACTAGCAGTAACAATGAGCAGTTCTTC; cdr3_aa: CASSRSTSSNNEQFF
d_call: TRBD2; clone_size: NA; v_call: TRBV5-1; j_call: TRBJ2-2; cdr3_nt: TGCGCCAGCAGCTCCGGGACTAGCGGGAGCACCGGGGAGCTGTTTTTT; cdr3_aa: CASSSGTSGSTGELFF
d_call: TRBD1; clone_size: NA; v_call: TRBV4-2; j_call: TRBJ2-1; cdr3_nt: TGTGCCAGCAGCCAAGGGCTTGGGACAGGGACCAATGAGCAGTTCTTC; cdr3_aa: CASSQGLGTGTNEQFF
d_call: TRBD1; clone_size: once; v_call: TRBV10-2; j_call: TRBJ2-6; cdr3_nt: TGCGCCAGCAGTGACCTCCCCACAGGGGTCGGGGCCAACGTCCTGACTTTC; cdr3_aa: CASSDLPTGVGANVLTF
d_call: TRBD2; clone_size: NA; v_call: TRBV14; j_call: TRBJ2-2; cdr3_nt: TGTGCCAGCAGCCCGTCCTTCGGAGCGGGAGCCACCGGGGAGCTGTTTTTT; cdr3_aa: CASSPSFGAGATGELFF
d_call: TRBD1; clone_size: NA; v_call: TRBV19; j_call: TRBJ2-5; cdr3_nt: TGTGCCAGTAGTGCCCGGGACAGTCCGTGGGAGACCCAGTACTTC; cdr3_aa: CASSARDSPWETQYF
d_call: NA; clone_size: NA; v_call: TRBV29-1; j_call: TRBJ1-1; cdr3_nt: TGCAGCGTGGTCAGGGCGTGGGCAGCTGAAGCTTTCTTT; cdr3_aa: CSVVRAWAAEAFF
d_call: NA; clone_size: NA; v_call: TRBV30; j_call: TRBJ1-5; cdr3_nt: TGTGCCTGGAGAGCGGAAGGTGGCAGCCATCAGCCCCAGCATTTT; cdr3_aa: CAWRAEGGSHQPQHF
d_call: NA; clone_size: NA; v_call: TRBV5-1; j_call: TRBJ1-1; cdr3_nt: TGCGCCAGCAGCTTAGGGGTGTCGAACACTGAAGCTTTCTTT; cdr3_aa: CASSLGVSNTEAFF
d_call: NA; clone_size: NA; v_call: TRBV2; j_call: TRBJ2-7; cdr3_nt: TGTGCCAGCAGGGTACAGGGCTACGAGCAGTACTTC; cdr3_aa: CASRVQGYEQYF
d_call: TRBD2; clone_size: NA; v_call: TRBV11-3; j_call: TRBJ2-1; cdr3_nt: TGTGCCAGCAGTCGGACTAGGGCGAATGAGCAGTTCTTC; cdr3_aa: CASSRTRANEQFF
d_call: NA; clone_size: NA; v_call: TRBV28; j_call: TRBJ2-1; cdr3_nt: TGTGCCAGCAGTTTCGGGCTTAGGGGCGATGAGCAGTTCTTC; cdr3_aa: CASSFGLRGDEQFF
d_call: NA; clone_size: NA; v_call: TRBV14; j_call: TRBJ2-1; cdr3_nt: TGTGCCAGCAGCCAAGATCGCATTCTGGGGCCCTCCTACAATGAGCAGTTCTTC; cdr3_aa: CASSQDRILGPSYNEQFF
d_call: NA; clone_size: NA; v_call: TRBV19; j_call: TRBJ1-1; cdr3_nt: TGTGCCAGTATCGGTTGGGCAGGGGCCCGTCGGACTGAAGCTTTCTTT; cdr3_aa: CASIGWAGARRTEAFF
d_call: NA; clone_size: few; v_call: TRBV27; j_call: TRBJ1-4; cdr3_nt: TGTGCCAGCAGTCCGGCCGGACAGCAGGTGGAAAAACTGTTTTTT; cdr3_aa: CASSPAGQQVEKLFF
d_call: NA; clone_size: NA; v_call: TRBV7-6; j_call: TRBJ2-5; cdr3_nt: TGTGCCAGCAGCACAGAAGAGACCCAGTACTTC; cdr3_aa: CASSTEETQYF
d_call: NA; clone_size: once; v_call: TRBV18; j_call: TRBJ1-1; cdr3_nt: TGTGCCAGCTCACCCGCGGGGAACACTGAAGCTTTCTTT; cdr3_aa: CASSPAGNTEAFF
d_call: NA; clone_size: NA; v_call: TRBV2; j_call: TRBJ1-2; cdr3_nt: TGTGCCAGCACGGCGGGAGGAGCTAACTATGGCTACACCTTC; cdr3_aa: CASTAGGANYGYTF
d_call: NA; clone_size: NA; v_call: TRBV6-1; j_call: TRBJ1-1; cdr3_nt: TGTGCCAGCAGTGAACGCCTACAGGCGATGAACACTGAAGCTTTCTTT; cdr3_aa: CASSERLQAMNTEAFF
d_call: NA; clone_size: few; v_call: TRBV29-1; j_call: TRBJ2-7; cdr3_nt: TGCAGCGTTGAAACAGAAGGCTACGAGCAGTACTTC; cdr3_aa: CSVETEGYEQYF
d_call: TRBD1; clone_size: few; v_call: TRBV5-5; j_call: TRBJ2-2; cdr3_nt: TGTGCCAGCAGCCCATGGACAGGGGGCACCGGGGAGCTGTTTTTT; cdr3_aa: CASSPWTGGTGELFF
d_call: NA; clone_size: few; v_call: TRBV5-6; j_call: TRBJ2-2; cdr3_nt: TGTGCCAGCAGCTTGGGTCGGGAGTTCACCGGGGAGCTGTTTTTT; cdr3_aa: CASSLGREFTGELFF
d_call: TRBD1; clone_size: few; v_call: TRBV2; j_call: TRBJ2-7; cdr3_nt: TGTGCCAGCACTGCGACAGGGTTCAACGAGCAGTACTTC; cdr3_aa: CASTATGFNEQYF
d_call: TRBD1; clone_size: NA; v_call: TRBV6-1; j_call: TRBJ2-3; cdr3_nt: TGTGCCAGCAGTGGGACAGGGGGCGCAGATACGCAGTATTTT; cdr3_aa: CASSGTGGADTQYF
d_call: NA; clone_size: NA; v_call: TRBV7-8; j_call: TRBJ1-1; cdr3_nt: TGTGCCAGCAGCTTTTCAGGGGCCCGGAACACTGAAGCTTTCTTT; cdr3_aa: CASSFSGARNTEAFF
d_call: TRBD2; clone_size: NA; v_call: TRBV6-6; j_call: TRBJ2-5; cdr3_nt: TGTGCCAGCAGTCCCAGACTAGCGGGAGAAGAGACCCAGTACTTC; cdr3_aa: CASSPRLAGEETQYF
d_call: NA; clone_size: NA; v_call: TRBV5-1; j_call: TRBJ2-2; cdr3_nt: TGCGCCAGCAGCCCCGGACAACCCACCGGGGAGCTGTTTTTT; cdr3_aa: CASSPGQPTGELFF
d_call: NA; clone_size: NA; v_call: TRBV19; j_call: TRBJ1-1; cdr3_nt: TGTGCCAGTAGTATCGCAGGGCGTGAAGCTTTCTTT; cdr3_aa: CASSIAGREAFF
d_call: TRBD1; clone_size: few; v_call: TRBV18; j_call: TRBJ1-1; cdr3_nt: TGTGCCAGCTCACCATCTAGGGACAGGGGAACTGAAGCTTTCTTT; cdr3_aa: CASSPSRDRGTEAFF
d_call: TRBD2; clone_size: NA; v_call: TRBV27; j_call: TRBJ2-1; cdr3_nt: TGTGCCAGCAGTCCGACTAGCGGGAACTACTACAATGAGCAGTTCTTC; cdr3_aa: CASSPTSGNYYNEQFF
d_call: TRBD2; clone_size: once; v_call: TRBV29-1; j_call: TRBJ2-7; cdr3_nt: TGCAGCGTTGATCGGGGGGGCTCGGACGAGCAGTACTTC; cdr3_aa: CSVDRGGSDEQYF
d_call: NA; clone_size: few; v_call: TRBV7-2; j_call: TRBJ2-7; cdr3_nt: TGTGCCAGCAGTAGCAAGGGGGGGGTTAGCTCCTACGAGCAGTACTTC; cdr3_aa: CASSSKGGVSSYEQYF
d_call: NA; clone_size: NA; v_call: TRBV5-1; j_call: TRBJ2-5; cdr3_nt: TGCGCCAGCAGCTTGGCGACTAACCAAGAGACCCAGTACTTC; cdr3_aa: CASSLATNQETQYF
d_call: TRBD2; clone_size: NA; v_call: TRBV4-1; j_call: TRBJ2-2; cdr3_nt: TGCGCCAGCAGCCCGCGACTAGCGGGCGTGAACACCGGGGAGCTGTTTTTT; cdr3_aa: CASSPRLAGVNTGELFF
d_call: TRBD1; clone_size: once; v_call: TRBV30; j_call: TRBJ2-7; cdr3_nt: TGTGCCTGGAGTGAAGGTACAGGGGGCTACGAGCAGTACTTC; cdr3_aa: CAWSEGTGGYEQYF
d_call: NA; clone_size: NA; v_call: TRBV6-1; j_call: TRBJ1-1; cdr3_nt: TGTGCCAGCAGTTTAGGACAGACTACTGAAGCTTTCTTT; cdr3_aa: CASSLGQTTEAFF
d_call: NA; clone_size: NA; v_call: TRBV6-5; j_call: TRBJ2-7; cdr3_nt: TGTGCCAGCAGTTACTCTCAGGGACTTGCCTACGAGCAGTACTTC; cdr3_aa: CASSYSQGLAYEQYF
d_call: NA; clone_size: NA; v_call: TRBV6-5; j_call: TRBJ1-4; cdr3_nt: TGTGCCAGCAGTTTTTCTCCGGTGGGCGAAAAACTGTTTTTT; cdr3_aa: CASSFSPVGEKLFF
d_call: TRBD2; clone_size: NA; v_call: TRBV29-1; j_call: TRBJ2-5; cdr3_nt: TGCAGCGTTGGGACTAGCGGGAGTGCGGAGACCCAGTACTTC; cdr3_aa: CSVGTSGSAETQYF
d_call: TRBD2; clone_size: once; v_call: TRBV9; j_call: TRBJ2-1; cdr3_nt: TGTGCCAGCACCAGGACTAGCGGTGGTAATGAGCAGTTCTTC; cdr3_aa: CASTRTSGGNEQFF
d_call: TRBD2; clone_size: NA; v_call: TRBV5-1; j_call: TRBJ2-1; cdr3_nt: TGCGCCAGCGCCCTAGGGGCTAGCGGGAGAGCCTCCTACAATGAGCAGTTCTTC; cdr3_aa: CASALGASGRASYNEQFF
d_call: TRBD1; clone_size: NA; v_call: TRBV7-3; j_call: TRBJ2-6; cdr3_nt: TGTGCCAGCAGCCTTACAGGGGGCTCTGGGGCCAACGTCCTGACTTTC; cdr3_aa: CASSLTGGSGANVLTF
d_call: NA; clone_size: NA; v_call: TRBV28; j_call: TRBJ2-1; cdr3_nt: TGTGCCAGCATGGTCAGGGCCTCCTACAATGAGCAGTTCTTC; cdr3_aa: CASMVRASYNEQFF
d_call: TRBD2; clone_size: NA; v_call: TRBV25-1; j_call: TRBJ2-1; cdr3_nt: TGTGCCAGCAGCCCATTGACCCGACTAGCGGCATACAATGAGCAGTTCTTC; cdr3_aa: CASSPLTRLAAYNEQFF
d_call: NA; clone_size: NA; v_call: TRBV7-2; j_call: TRBJ2-3; cdr3_nt: TGTGCCAGCAGCTTAACTGGGCAGGGTTCGGATACGCAGTATTTT; cdr3_aa: CASSLTGQGSDTQYF